This T cell receptor beta chain was found in a study of sequential checkpoint blockade in melanoma. In the study overall: Arm A got nivolumab then ipilimumab; arm B the reverse, 1:1.

Assay: immunoSEQ multiplex PCR; the TCRdb copy retains only in-frame clones and omits some. The sample has roughly 9,600 clones, about 25% seen once. Germline assignment: CDR1 MNHGY and CDR2 SAAAGT. Trimming cost V 5 bases and J 0 bases, with 9 bases left between them. This CDR3 has 14 residues. This clone was seen a handful of times. Sample treatment: randomized to nivolumab then ipilimumab (arm A) or the reverse (arm B). The sequence derives from a human donor with melanoma. This chain connects TRBV6-8 to TRBJ2-3; D is undetermined. The sample in question was tumor tissue (inferred from file names), obtained from a patient given nivolumab and ipilimumab in sequence. The chain's CDR3 is CASSPAASTDTQYF. DNA of the CDR3: TGTGCCAGCAGTCCTGCGGCGAGCACAGATACGCAGTATTTT.